This T cell receptor (beta chain) was recovered during a study of cytomegalovirus exposure and HLA in healthy donors. Turning to the study itself: Out of several hundred genotyped donors, approximately 84% belonged to the Caucasian-associated ancestry cluster. Study-level points and caveats: Reportedly, diagnosis of cytomegalovirus status by the classifier showed high specificity and sensitivity. Analysis was carried out at a later point, and it linked a missense DCLRE1C variant to TCR beta V- and J-gene trimming.

This clone was found a few times. What it recognizes is unknown. The CDR3 contains 15 residues. Germline assignment: CDR1 MNHEY and CDR2 SVGAGI. Trimming cost V 6 bases and J 0 bases; bases outside gene matches: 6. The PCR had 60 Vbeta and 13 Jbeta primers. This table comes from immunoSEQ multiplex PCR, and its TCRdb copy is limited to in-frame clones, with some not included. Altogether 80,000 to 100,000 clones are present, roughly two thirds being singletons, with the ten largest covering around 2.3%. Input material: PBMCs. The V gene is TRBV6-5, the J gene TRBJ2-7, with 9 bases aligning to TRBD1. This sequence originates from a man aged 45-60 years in good health and CMV-seronegative. CDR3 amino acids: CASSPTGGVSYEQYF. The DNA of the CDR3 is TGTGCCAGCAGCCCGACAGGGGGTGTCTCCTACGAGCAGTACTTC.